The 17 T cell receptor beta chains in this list originate from one sample, sequenced in a study of cytomegalovirus exposure and HLA in healthy donors (dated by TCRdb to 2016 to 2017). Library generation was performed with the immunoSEQ multiplex PCR assay. A mixture of 60 forward primers for TCR Vbeta segments and 13 reverse primers for TCR Jbeta segments was used in the multiplex PCR. The immuneACCESS repertoire file appears here via TCRdb, limited to in-frame rearrangements. These files lack a portion of the clones; in checked studies, under half of the deficit traces to unresolved V genes, and the cause of the others is not known. The sample table contains 150,000 to 200,000 clones; only one count was recorded for about four fifths of them. The top ten constitute about 7% of the sample. Sequenced material: PBMCs. Receptor source: a man under 40 in good health and CMV-seropositive.

This chain links TRBV6-1 with TRBJ2-5, with 9 bases fitting TRBD2. J gave up 5 bases and V 0 bases, and 13 bases lay outside the gene matches. In germline, CDR1 is MNHNS, CDR2 SASEGT. The CDR3 consists of 18 residues. This chain's CDR3 is CASSEAGGTSGRWETQYF. In nucleotides, the CDR3 is TGTGCCAGCAGTGAAGCTGGTGGAACTAGCGGGCGGTGGGAGACCCAGTACTTC.

This clone was recorded only once. The chain carries TRBV4-3 and TRBJ2-5, with D possibly being TRBD2 (5 bases). CDR1 and CDR2 (germline): LGHNA, YSLEER. Trimming took off 0 bases at V and 2 bases at J, with 10 bases between the two ends. This CDR3 is built from 15 residues. CDR3 amino acids: CASSQEGSGQETQYF. The CDR3 bases are TGCGCCAGCAGCCAAGAAGGCAGCGGACAAGAGACCCAGTACTTC.

This chain connects TRBV5-1 to TRBJ2-1; 10 nucleotides agree with TRBD2. V dropped 0 bases and J dropped 5; count of bases not matched to a gene: 11. Germline V CDR1 and CDR2: SGHRS, YFSETQ. The CDR3 is made up of 18 amino acids. For the CDR3, the DNA is TGCGCCAGCAGCTTGGGGAGCGGGGGGGCCCCGACGCACAATGAGCAGTTCTTC. This sequence encodes CASSLGSGGAPTHNEQFF.

CDR3 residues: CASSPGLSITDTQYF. The CDR3 nucleotides read TGTGCCAGCAGCCCGGGACTATCGATTACAGATACGCAGTATTTT. The V gene is TRBV4-2, the J gene TRBJ2-3, with 7 nucleotides matching TRBD2. V trimming: 4 bases; J trimming: 3 bases; junction bases outside the gene matches: 7. The CDR3 is 15 residues long. CDR1 LGHNA and CDR2 YNFKEQ come from the germline V gene.

The V and J genes are TRBV9 and TRBJ2-3, with 7 bases matching TRBD1. Germline loops: CDR1 SGDLS, CDR2 YYNGEE. V lost 4 bases and J lost 0; bases outside the gene matches: 5. The CDR3 contains 15 residues. CDR3 in amino acids: CASSTGTASTDTQYF. CDR3 coding DNA: TGTGCCAGCAGCACCGGGACAGCTAGCACAGATACGCAGTATTTT. The complete variable domain, with remaining parts taken from reference TRBV9 and TRBJ2-3, reads DSGVTQTPKHLITATGQRVTLRCSPRSGDLSVYWYQQSLDQGLQFLIQYYNGEERAKGNILERFSAQQFPDLHSELNLSSLELGDSALYFCASSTGTASTDTQYFGPGTRLTVL.

About this clone itself: Different DNA sequences within this sample yield the same CDR3. The V and J genes are TRBV7-9 and TRBJ1-2, with a weak D call TRBD1 (6 bases). CDR1 is SEHNR and CDR2 is FQNEAQ in the germline V gene (reference sequence). Trimming removed 1 base from V and 6 bases from J, with 15 bases in between. This CDR3 comprises 15 residues. CDR3 DNA: TGTGCCAGCAGCTTAGGGGGGCTGCATGGAAATGGCTACACCTTC. Protein sequence: CASSLGGLHGNGYTF. The complete variable domain, with remaining parts taken from reference TRBV7-9 and TRBJ1-2, reads DTGVSQNPRHKITKRGQNVTFRCDPISEHNRLYWYRQTLGQGPEFLTYFQNEAQLEKSRLLSDRFSAERPKGSFSTLEIQRTEQGDSAMYLCASSLGGLHGNGYTFGSGTRLTVV.

J is TRBJ1-1 and V is TRBV18, with TRBD1 matching over 9 bases. V lost 6 bases, J lost 4 bases, and 9 bases stayed unmatched. CDR1 and CDR2 from the germline V gene are KGHSH and LQKENI. The CDR3 runs 15 residues. CDR3 bases: TGTGCCAGCTCCCTTGGACAGGGGATGGGCACTGAAGCTTTCTTT. Protein sequence: CASSLGQGMGTEAFF.

V is TRBV6-5 and J is TRBJ2-7; tentative D call: TRBD2 (7 bases). Germline V gene sequence: CDR1 MNHEY, CDR2 SVGAGI. The V end lost 5 bases, the J end lost 7 bases, and 21 bases lay between the germline ends. This CDR3 has 15 residues. The CDR3 bases are TGTGCCAGCAGTCGAGGCTCCCGGGGGGCGGGGGAGCAGTACTTC. Translated, it gives CASSRGSRGAGEQYF.

V usage is TRBV10-1 and J usage is TRBJ1-1; 8 nucleotides match TRBD1. The CDR3 loop spans 15 amino acids. Germline assignment: CDR1 WNHNN and CDR2 SYGVQD (reference sequence). Trimming removed 1 base from V and 7 bases from J; junction bases left unmatched: 8. CDR3 coding DNA: TGCGCCAGCAGTGAGTACCGACAGGGGACGGGTGAAGCTTTCTTT. Translated, it gives CASSEYRQGTGEAFF.

The chain combines TRBV27 with TRBJ1-5, with TRBD1 identical over 7 bases. V was pared by 8 bases and J by 9 bases, with 7 bases of the junction left unmatched. The CDR3 is 12 residues long. CDR1 and CDR2 (germline): MNHEY, SMNVEV (reference sequence). The CDR3 region has the DNA TGTGCCAGCCGATTAGGGGGCGGGCCCCAGCATTTT. Encoded protein: CASRLGGGPQHF.

A few counts support this clone. The chain couples TRBV19 to TRBJ2-1; D gene unclear. CDR1 is LNHDA and CDR2 is SQIVND in the germline V gene (reference sequence). The CDR3 consists of 13 residues. The V end lost 1 base, the J end lost 7 bases, and 8 bases lay between the germline ends. CDR3 sequence: CASSIGPINEQFF. DNA for the CDR3: TGTGCCAGTAGTATAGGGCCCATTAATGAGCAGTTCTTC.

The V gene is TRBV14, the J gene TRBJ2-2; D call uncertain. V shed 1 base and J shed 4 bases, with 4 bases lying between them. This CDR3 contains 13 residues. Germline lookup yields CDR1 SGHDN and CDR2 FVKESK. CDR3 residues: CASSQALTGELFF. In DNA, the CDR3 is TGTGCCAGCAGCCAAGCTCTCACCGGGGAGCTGTTTTTT.

This clone was seen just once. This chain joins TRBV4-2 and TRBJ1-3, with D possibly matching TRBD1 (5 bases). CDR1 is LGHNA, CDR2 YNFKEQ, per germline. V lost 0 bases and J lost 3, with 12 bases in between. This CDR3 comprises 16 residues. The CDR3 loop is CASSQDLGQGGNTIYF. In nucleotides, the CDR3 is TGTGCCAGCAGCCAAGACCTGGGGCAGGGTGGAAACACCATATATTTT.

This chain connects TRBV7-9 to TRBJ2-7; D remains ambiguous. V was shortened by 4 bases and J by 0 bases, with 4 bases between the two germline ends. This CDR3 is 12 amino acids long. Germline loops: CDR1 SEHNR, CDR2 FQNEAQ (reference sequence). The CDR3 coding sequence is TGTGCCAGCAGCTCGGTCTCCTACGAGCAGTACTTC. This sequence encodes CASSSVSYEQYF.

The DNA of the CDR3 is TGCGCCAGCAGCCAAGGTTCGGAGACCCAGTACTTC. It encodes CASSQGSETQYF. This chain joins TRBV4-1 and TRBJ2-5; D is ambiguous. Trimming took 1 base from V and 5 from J, leaving 5 bases between them. The germline CDR1 and CDR2 sequences are MGHRA and YSYEKL. The CDR3 is 12 residues long.

The chain uses TRBV6-1 and TRBJ1-1, with D possibly matching TRBD1 (5 bases). The CDR3 consists of 14 residues. Trimming shortened V by 5 bases and J by 8 bases, and 18 bases separated the two germline ends. From germline, CDR1 is MNHNS and CDR2 SASEGT. This CDR3 is CASSRNRISLEAFF. DNA of the CDR3: TGTGCCAGCAGTCGCAACAGGATTAGCTTAGAAGCTTTCTTT.

This clone was seen a single time. The chain uses TRBV9 and TRBJ1-3; D may be TRBD1 (6 bases). The CDR3 totals 15 residues. V gave up 4 bases and J gave up 0 bases, with 11 bases separating them. Germline V gives CDR1 SGDLS, CDR2 YYNGEE. The CDR3, as DNA: TGTGCCAGCAGCTTAGAGGGACACTCTGGAAACACCATATATTTT. This sequence encodes CASSLEGHSGNTIYF.